A single sample is the source of the 27 T cell receptor beta chains below, sequenced in a study of control samples from healthy donors and cancer patients. The protocol was immunoSEQ multiplex PCR, while the TCRdb copy is restricted to in-frame clones and leaves out a portion. Here the sample spans around 83,000 clones, approximately 94% being singletons. The specimen was PBMCs. The receptors here all came from a woman aged 40-49 years with lung cancer.

The chain links TRBV5-6 to TRBJ1-1; 7 nucleotides match TRBD1. This CDR3 region has 13 residues. Germline CDR1 and CDR2: SGHDT and YYEEEE. Losses at the gene ends were 2 bases for V and 6 bases for J; bases not matched to a gene: 4. For the CDR3, the DNA is TGTGCCAGCAGCTTCGACAGGGCCCCTGAAGCTTTCTTT. This encodes CASSFDRAPEAFF. Full variable domain (missing parts from reference TRBV5-6 and TRBJ1-1): DAGVTQSPTHLIKTRGQQVTLRCSPKSGHDTVSWYQQALGQGPQFIFQYYEEEERQRGNFPDRFSGHQFPNYSSELNVNALLLGDSALYLCASSFDRAPEAFFGQGTRLTVV.

The genes are TRBV19 and TRBJ1-2, with 9 bases that match TRBD1. This CDR3 region has 16 residues. V was clipped by 4 bases and J by 4 bases; unmatched bases: 10. Germline V CDR1 and CDR2: LNHDA, SQIVND (reference sequence). The DNA for the CDR3 is TGTGCCAGTAGTACCACACCGGGACAGGGCTTCTATGGCTACACCTTC. Translated: CASSTTPGQGFYGYTF.

The chain couples TRBV7-2 to TRBJ2-6; D ambiguous. V lost 3 bases and J lost 1, with 13 bases in between. Germline V lookup: CDR1 SGHTA, CDR2 FQGNSA. CDR3 length: 17 residues. The CDR3 spells CASSLGSSASGANVLTF. The CDR3 coding sequence is TGTGCCAGCAGCTTGGGCAGCTCTGCTTCTGGGGCCAACGTCCTGACTTTC.

A single count supports this clone. This sequence joins TRBV9 and TRBJ2-1; D gene unclear. Trimming took 0 bases from V and 3 from J, leaving 10 bases between them. This CDR3 region has 15 residues. CDR1 is SGDLS, CDR2 YYNGEE, per germline. The DNA of the CDR3 is TGTGCCAGCAGCGTAGGGGCAGGAGACTACAATGAGCAGTTCTTC. Its translation: CASSVGAGDYNEQFF.

The chain uses TRBV2 and TRBJ1-1; D is ambiguous. The V gene's germline CDR1 is SNHLY and CDR2 FYNNEI. V dropped 6 bases and J dropped 1 base, with 9 bases sitting between them. CDR3 length: 13 residues. As DNA, the CDR3 is TGTGCCAGCAGACTGACGGGGAACACTGAAGCTTTCTTT. It codes for CASRLTGNTEAFF.

This sequence joins TRBV5-6 and TRBJ2-7; 8 bases line up with TRBD1. V was clipped by 2 bases and J by 5 bases; unmatched bases: 9. The CDR3 runs to 15 residues. The V gene's germline CDR1 is SGHDT and CDR2 YYEEEE. This CDR3 is CASSFLDREVHEQYF. In nucleotides, the CDR3 is TGTGCCAGCAGCTTTCTGGACAGGGAGGTCCACGAGCAGTACTTC.

The chain links TRBV5-6 to TRBJ2-1; D is possibly TRBD2 (7 bases). V shed 1 base and J shed 5 bases, with 16 bases lying between them. Germline loops: CDR1 SGHDT, CDR2 YYEEEE. The CDR3 sequence is 16 residues long. CDR3 sequence reads: CASSLFRGGQNNEQFF. CDR3 coding DNA: TGTGCCAGCAGCTTGTTTCGCGGGGGCCAAAACAATGAGCAGTTCTTC.

The gene calls are TRBV3-1 (or the pseudogene TRBV3-2) and TRBJ2-7; the D gene is possibly TRBD2 (6 bases). Germline V gives CDR1 LGHDT, CDR2 YNNKEL (reference sequence). The CDR3 spans 13 residues. Trimming took off 4 bases at V and 7 bases at J, with 14 bases between the two ends. Here the CDR3 DNA reads TGTGCCAGCAGCCCTGGGCCCGGGGGTGAGCAGTACTTC. Translating it yields CASSPGPGGEQYF.

Comment on this clone: One end of the junction fails to match germline, which may point to a read error. Other DNA sequences in the sample encode the same CDR3. V gene TRBV5-6 combines with J gene TRBJ1-1; D is perhaps TRBD1 (5 bases). This CDR3 has 17 amino acids. In germline, CDR1 is SGHDT, CDR2 YYEEEE. The CDR3 nucleotides are TGTGCTAGCAGGTTCTTAAGGGGAAGTTTGCAGAACACTGAAGCTTTCTTT. This codes for CASRFLRGSLQNTEAFF.

The chain combines TRBV11-3 with TRBJ1-1; D uncertain. Looked up from germline, CDR1 is SGHNT and CDR2 is YENEEA. This CDR3 is built from 13 residues. V lost 5 bases, J lost 2 bases, and 9 bases lay in between. The CDR3 region has the DNA TGTGCCAGCAGCAAGGGAGTCAACACTGAAGCTTTCTTT. It translates to CASSKGVNTEAFF.

The J gene is TRBJ2-7, the V gene TRBV30, with 16 bases that match TRBD2. The length of the CDR3 is 16 residues. Germline CDR1 and CDR2: GTSNPN and SVGIG (reference sequence). V shed 4 bases and J 6 bases; nucleotides not matched to a gene: 9. The CDR3 coding sequence is TGTGCCTGGACTAGGGGACTAGCGGGGGGGGCAACCGAGCAGTACTTC. It is translated as CAWTRGLAGGATEQYF.

With respect to this clone: Relative to the germline gene, one junction end is altered; a read error may explain this. The chain joins TRBV3-1 (or the pseudogene TRBV3-2) to TRBJ2-1, with a possible D match to TRBD1 (5 bases). Germline V gene data show CDR1 as LGHDT and CDR2 as YNNKEL (reference sequence). The CDR3 covers 12 residues. DNA for the CDR3: TGTGCCAGCAGCCAAGTTGAAGGGGTGCAGCTCTTC. Protein sequence: CASSQVEGVQLF.

J is TRBJ1-1 and V is TRBV18; D is unclear. V lost 3 bases and J lost 3, with 5 bases in between. Looked up from germline, CDR1 is KGHSH and CDR2 is LQKENI. The CDR3 length is 12 residues. DNA for the CDR3: TGTGCCAGCTCACCCCCGTACACTGAAGCTTTCTTT. Residues: CASSPPYTEAFF.

This chain joins TRBV4-2 and TRBJ1-2, with TRBD1 matching 7 bases. CDR1 LGHNA and CDR2 YNFKEQ come from the germline V gene. The V segment lost 4 bases and the J segment 3 bases; nucleotides outside the gene matches: 14. This CDR3 region has 17 residues. The CDR3 nucleotides read TGTGCCAGCAGCCCGACAGGGCCCAACTCTCTAGACTATGGCTACACCTTC. It encodes CASSPTGPNSLDYGYTF.

V is TRBV19 and J is TRBJ1-4; TRBD1 is a possible D gene (6 bases). Germline loops: CDR1 LNHDA, CDR2 SQIVND (reference sequence). V lost 6 bases to trimming and J lost 7 bases, with 18 bases between them. The CDR3 runs to 15 residues. CDR3 DNA: TGTGCCAGTAGGTTGGGGGCTGGGCAAGGTGAAAAACTGTTTTTT. Translated: CASRLGAGQGEKLFF.

The chain carries TRBV5-4 and TRBJ2-5; TRBD1 aligns across 9 bases. CDR1 and CDR2 from the germline V gene are SGHNT and YYREEE (reference sequence). Trimming removed 7 bases from V and 4 bases from J; junction bases left unmatched: 8. The CDR3 length is 14 residues. This chain's CDR3 is CASLTLGQGETQYF. CDR3 nucleotides: TGTGCCAGCCTTACATTGGGACAGGGAGAGACCCAGTACTTC.

The chain combines TRBV5-3 with TRBJ1-4; TRBD1 might be the D (5 bases). TRBV5-3 is sorted into the ORF group, with uncertain function. V was trimmed by 3 bases and J by 6 bases, leaving 18 bases between them. The CDR3 is 16 amino acids. The CDR3 is CARSSTEGRVDEKLFF. Written as DNA, the CDR3 is TGTGCCAGAAGCTCCACGGAGGGCAGGGTGGATGAAAAACTGTTTTTT.

This chain joins TRBV5-1 and TRBJ1-1; TRBD1 might be the D (6 bases). There are 14 residues in the CDR3. Deletions cut 4 bases from V and 4 bases from J, with 14 bases between. Germline loops: CDR1 SGHRS, CDR2 YFSETQ. The CDR3 DNA reads as TGCGCCAGCAGCCCGTCACAGGGTTTCACTGAAGCTTTCTTT. This sequence encodes CASSPSQGFTEAFF.

The V and J genes are TRBV25-1 and TRBJ1-5; unclear D gene. The CDR3 is made up of 13 amino acids. Trimming pared 5 bases from V and 0 bases from J, leaving 5 bases between. Per germline, CDR1 MGHDK and CDR2 SYGVNS. The DNA for the CDR3 is TGTGCCAGCAGTTTTGGTAGCAATCAGCCCCAGCATTTT. This codes for CASSFGSNQPQHF. Full variable domain (remainder filled in from reference TRBV25-1 and TRBJ1-5): EADIYQTPRYLVIGTGKKITLECSQTMGHDKMYWYQQDPGMELHLIHYSYGVNSTEKGDLSSESTVSRIRTEHFPLTLESARPSHTSQYLCASSFGSNQPQHFGDGTRLSIL.

This sequence joins TRBV10-1 and TRBJ1-1; possibly TRBD1 for D (6 bases). V lost 2 bases to trimming and J lost 3 bases, with 10 bases between them. The CDR3 length is 14 residues. Germline lookup yields CDR1 WNHNN and CDR2 SYGVQD (reference sequence). The CDR3 nucleotides are TGCGCCAGCAGTGAGGGGGGGCTCGACACTGAAGCTTTCTTT. Amino acids: CASSEGGLDTEAFF.

V gene TRBV7-2 combines with J gene TRBJ2-4, with 7 bases aligning to TRBD1. V was pared by 5 bases and J by 0 bases, with 10 bases of the junction left unmatched. The germline V gene has CDR1 SGHTA and CDR2 FQGNSA. This CDR3 spans 17 amino acids. The CDR3 protein is CASSHPPGQRAKNIQYF. In DNA, the CDR3 is TGTGCCAGCAGCCACCCTCCGGGACAGCGAGCCAAAAACATTCAGTACTTC.

This rearrangement joins TRBV27 to TRBJ2-7, with D possibly matching TRBD1 (6 bases). The CDR3 contains 13 residues. V lost 4 bases, J lost 3 bases, and 10 bases lay in between. Germline V lookup: CDR1 MNHEY, CDR2 SMNVEV (reference sequence). The CDR3 bases are TGTGCCAGCAGTTGGGACAAAGGCTACGAGCAGTACTTC. Translated, it gives CASSWDKGYEQYF.

The chain combines TRBV11-3 with TRBJ1-2; D unresolved. V dropped 3 bases and J dropped 8 bases, with 13 bases sitting between them. Germline lookup yields CDR1 SGHNT and CDR2 YENEEA. There are 13 residues in the CDR3. Written as DNA, the CDR3 is TGTGCCAGCAGCTTCGGACCCCTTGGGGGCTACACCTTC. Translation: CASSFGPLGGYTF.

The gene calls are TRBV19 and TRBJ2-5, with 7 bases matching TRBD2. Germline V CDR1 and CDR2: LNHDA, SQIVND (reference sequence). There are 16 residues in the CDR3. The V gene end was trimmed by 7 bases and the J gene end by 4 bases; junction bases not matched to a gene: 15. The CDR3: CASKPNQGLTGETQYF. CDR3 nucleotides: TGTGCCAGTAAACCCAACCAGGGACTAACTGGAGAGACCCAGTACTTC.

The V gene is TRBV4-1, the J gene TRBJ2-7; 8 nucleotides line up with TRBD1. The germline V gene encodes CDR1 MGHRA and CDR2 YSYEKL. The CDR3 totals 15 residues. Trimming removed 4 bases from V and 5 bases from J; junction bases left unmatched: 10. The CDR3 here is CASSPLGTGGNEQYF. CDR3 in DNA: TGCGCCAGCAGCCCCCTGGGGACAGGAGGTAACGAGCAGTACTTC.

The chain employs TRBV7-8 and TRBJ2-3; TRBD2 matches 11 bases. The CDR3 is made up of 18 amino acids. Per the germline V gene, CDR1 is SGHVS and CDR2 is FQNEAQ. V was pared by 5 bases and J by 6 bases, with 16 bases of the junction left unmatched. CDR3 loop: CASSPGVASGGWWDTQYF. The CDR3 DNA sequence: TGTGCCAGCAGCCCCGGGGTGGCTAGCGGGGGGTGGTGGGATACGCAGTATTTT.

The V gene is TRBV28, the J gene TRBJ1-2; a weak D match, TRBD1 (6 bases). The CDR3 loop spans 15 amino acids. Germline V gene data show CDR1 as MDHEN and CDR2 as SYDVKM. The V end lost 2 bases, the J end lost 3 bases, and 13 bases lay between the germline ends. The chain's CDR3 is CASSLEGGAYYGYTF. CDR3 nucleotides: TGTGCCAGCAGTTTAGAAGGGGGGGCCTACTATGGCTACACCTTC.